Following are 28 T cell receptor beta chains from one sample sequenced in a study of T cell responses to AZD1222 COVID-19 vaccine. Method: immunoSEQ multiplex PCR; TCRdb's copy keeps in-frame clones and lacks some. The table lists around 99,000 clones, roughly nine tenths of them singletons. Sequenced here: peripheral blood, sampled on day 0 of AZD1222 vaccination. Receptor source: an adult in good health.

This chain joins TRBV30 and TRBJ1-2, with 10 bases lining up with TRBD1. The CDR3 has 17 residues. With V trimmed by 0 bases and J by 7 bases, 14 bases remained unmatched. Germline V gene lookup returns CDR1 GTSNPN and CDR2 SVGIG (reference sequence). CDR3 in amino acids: CAWSVGRTGGMEGGYTF. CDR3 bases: TGTGCCTGGAGTGTAGGCCGGACAGGGGGTATGGAGGGTGGCTACACCTTC.

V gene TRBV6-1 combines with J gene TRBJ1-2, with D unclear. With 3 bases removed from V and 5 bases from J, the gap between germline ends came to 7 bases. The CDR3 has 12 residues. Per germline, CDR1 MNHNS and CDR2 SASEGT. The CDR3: CASSDMTYGYTF. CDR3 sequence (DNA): TGTGCCAGCAGTGACATGACTTATGGCTACACCTTC.

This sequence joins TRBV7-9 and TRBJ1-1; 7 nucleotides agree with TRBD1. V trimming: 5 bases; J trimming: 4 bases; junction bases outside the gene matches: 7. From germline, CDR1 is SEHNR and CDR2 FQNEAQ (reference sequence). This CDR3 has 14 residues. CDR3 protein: CASSMTGSGTEAFF. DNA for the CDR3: TGTGCCAGCAGCATGACAGGGAGTGGCACTGAAGCTTTCTTT.

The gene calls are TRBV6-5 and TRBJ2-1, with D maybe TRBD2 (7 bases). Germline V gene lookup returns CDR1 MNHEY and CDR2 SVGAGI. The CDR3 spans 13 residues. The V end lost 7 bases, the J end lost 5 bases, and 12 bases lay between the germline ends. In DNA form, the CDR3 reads TGTGCCAGCACCCGGGGGGCTCACAATGAGCAGTTCTTC. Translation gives CASTRGAHNEQFF.

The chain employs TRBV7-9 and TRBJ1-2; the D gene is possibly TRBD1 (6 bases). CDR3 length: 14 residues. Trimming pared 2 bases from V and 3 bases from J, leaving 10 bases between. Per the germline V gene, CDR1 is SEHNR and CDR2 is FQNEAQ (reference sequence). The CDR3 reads CASSLWGRDYGYTF. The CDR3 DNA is TGTGCCAGCAGCTTATGGGGGCGCGACTATGGCTACACCTTC.

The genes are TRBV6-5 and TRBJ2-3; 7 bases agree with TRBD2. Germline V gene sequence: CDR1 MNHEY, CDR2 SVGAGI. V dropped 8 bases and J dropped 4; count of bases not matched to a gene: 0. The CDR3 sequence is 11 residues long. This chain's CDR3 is CASGGADTQYF. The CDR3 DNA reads TGTGCCAGCGGGGGGGCAGATACGCAGTATTTT.

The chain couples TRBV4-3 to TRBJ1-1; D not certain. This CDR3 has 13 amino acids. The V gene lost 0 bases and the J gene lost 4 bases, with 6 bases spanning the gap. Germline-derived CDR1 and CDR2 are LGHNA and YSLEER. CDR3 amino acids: CASSQDFSTEAFF. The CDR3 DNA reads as TGCGCCAGCAGCCAAGATTTCTCCACTGAAGCTTTCTTT.

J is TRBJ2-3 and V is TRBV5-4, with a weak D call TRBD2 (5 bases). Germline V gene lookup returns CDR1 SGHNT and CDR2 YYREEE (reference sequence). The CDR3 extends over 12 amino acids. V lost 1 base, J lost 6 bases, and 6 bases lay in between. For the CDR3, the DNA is TGTGCCAGCAGCTTGTGGGAGGATACGCAGTATTTT. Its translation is CASSLWEDTQYF.

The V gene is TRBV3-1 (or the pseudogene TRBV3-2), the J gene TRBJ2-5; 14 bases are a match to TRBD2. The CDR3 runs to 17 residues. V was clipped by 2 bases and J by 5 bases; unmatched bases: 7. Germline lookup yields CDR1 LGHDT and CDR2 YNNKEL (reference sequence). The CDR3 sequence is CASSQTLGTSGSETQYF. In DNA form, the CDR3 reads TGTGCCAGCAGCCAAACACTCGGGACTAGCGGGAGTGAGACCCAGTACTTC.

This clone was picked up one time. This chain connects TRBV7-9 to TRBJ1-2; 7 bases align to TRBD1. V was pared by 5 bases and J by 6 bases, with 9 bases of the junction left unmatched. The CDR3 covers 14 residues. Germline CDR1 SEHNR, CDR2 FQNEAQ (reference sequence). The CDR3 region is CASSKLRQGDGYTF. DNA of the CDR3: TGTGCCAGCAGCAAGCTCAGACAGGGAGATGGCTACACCTTC.

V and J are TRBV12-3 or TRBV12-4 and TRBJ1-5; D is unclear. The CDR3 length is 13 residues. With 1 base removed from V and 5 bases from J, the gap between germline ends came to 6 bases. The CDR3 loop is CASSLEPDQPQHF. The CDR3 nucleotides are TGTGCCAGCAGTTTAGAGCCGGATCAGCCCCAGCATTTT.

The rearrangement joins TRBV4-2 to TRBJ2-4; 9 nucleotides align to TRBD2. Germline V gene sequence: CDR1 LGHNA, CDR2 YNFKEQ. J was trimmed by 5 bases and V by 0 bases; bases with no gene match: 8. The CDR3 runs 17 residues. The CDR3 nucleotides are TGTGCCAGCAGCCAAGATGACACTAGCGGGCGACAAAACATTCAGTACTTC. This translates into CASSQDDTSGRQNIQYF.

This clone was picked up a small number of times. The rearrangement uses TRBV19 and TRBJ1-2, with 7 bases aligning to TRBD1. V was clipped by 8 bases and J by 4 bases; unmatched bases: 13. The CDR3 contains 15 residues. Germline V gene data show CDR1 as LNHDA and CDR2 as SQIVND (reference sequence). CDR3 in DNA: TGTGCCAGTCAAATAGGGGGCAGGGCCAGCTATGGCTACACCTTC. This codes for CASQIGGRASYGYTF.

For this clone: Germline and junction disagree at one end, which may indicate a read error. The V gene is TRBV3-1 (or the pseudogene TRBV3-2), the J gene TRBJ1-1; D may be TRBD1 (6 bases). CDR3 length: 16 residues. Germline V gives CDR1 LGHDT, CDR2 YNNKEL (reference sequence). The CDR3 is CANSQLGGARNTEAFF. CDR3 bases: TGTGCCAACAGCCAATTGGGGGGCGCCAGGAACACTGAAGCTTTCTTT.

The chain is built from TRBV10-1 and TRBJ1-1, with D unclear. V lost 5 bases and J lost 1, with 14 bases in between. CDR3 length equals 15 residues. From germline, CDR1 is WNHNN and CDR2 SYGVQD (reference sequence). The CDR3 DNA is TGCGCCAGCAGTAACGCCGGGCCCCCGAACACTGAAGCTTTCTTT. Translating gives CASSNAGPPNTEAFF.

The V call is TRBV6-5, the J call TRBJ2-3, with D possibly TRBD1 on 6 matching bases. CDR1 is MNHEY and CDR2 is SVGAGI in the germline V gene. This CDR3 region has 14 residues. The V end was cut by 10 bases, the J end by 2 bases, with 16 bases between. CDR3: CATKPGHSTDTQYF. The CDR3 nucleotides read TGTGCCACCAAACCGGGACACTCCACAGATACGCAGTATTTT.

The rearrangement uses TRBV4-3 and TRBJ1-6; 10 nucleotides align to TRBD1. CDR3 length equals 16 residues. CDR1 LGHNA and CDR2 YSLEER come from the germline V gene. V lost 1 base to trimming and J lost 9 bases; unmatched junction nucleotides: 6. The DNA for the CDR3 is TGCGCCAGCAGCCAAGTGACAGGGGGCCCGAGTTCACCCCTCCACTTT. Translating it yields CASSQVTGGPSSPLHF.

CDR3 in amino acids: CASSLTGTGWLNTEAFF. The DNA of the CDR3 is TGCGCCAGCAGTCTGACCGGGACAGGGTGGCTGAACACTGAAGCTTTCTTT. The chain joins TRBV5-1 to TRBJ1-1, with 9 bases lining up with TRBD1. The ends lost 5 bases at V and 0 bases at J; junction bases unmatched: 11. The CDR3 covers 17 residues. Germline loops: CDR1 SGHRS, CDR2 YFSETQ.

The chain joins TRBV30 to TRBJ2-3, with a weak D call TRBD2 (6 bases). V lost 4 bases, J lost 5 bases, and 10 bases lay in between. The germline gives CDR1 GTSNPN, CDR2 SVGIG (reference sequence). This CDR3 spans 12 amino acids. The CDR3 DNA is TGTGCCTGGAAATCCGGGGGAGATACGCAGTATTTT. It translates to CAWKSGGDTQYF.

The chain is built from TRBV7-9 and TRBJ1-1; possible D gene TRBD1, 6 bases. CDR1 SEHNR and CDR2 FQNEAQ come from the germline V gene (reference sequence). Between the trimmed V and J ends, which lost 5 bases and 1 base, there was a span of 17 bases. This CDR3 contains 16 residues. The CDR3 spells CASSPRGSTGNTEAFF. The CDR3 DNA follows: TGTGCCAGCAGCCCCCGGGGATCGACAGGGAACACTGAAGCTTTCTTT.

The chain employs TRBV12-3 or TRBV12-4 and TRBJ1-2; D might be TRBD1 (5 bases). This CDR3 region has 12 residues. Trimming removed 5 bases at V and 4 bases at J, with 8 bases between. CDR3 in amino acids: CASSRGGYGYTF. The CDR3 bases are TGTGCCAGCAGTCGGGGCGGCTATGGCTACACCTTC.

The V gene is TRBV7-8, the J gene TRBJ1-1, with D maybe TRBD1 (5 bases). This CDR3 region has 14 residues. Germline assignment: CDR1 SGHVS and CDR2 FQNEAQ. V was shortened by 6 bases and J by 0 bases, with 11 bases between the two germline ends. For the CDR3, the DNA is TGTGCCAGCAGTCCCAGACAGCTGAACACTGAAGCTTTCTTT. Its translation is CASSPRQLNTEAFF.

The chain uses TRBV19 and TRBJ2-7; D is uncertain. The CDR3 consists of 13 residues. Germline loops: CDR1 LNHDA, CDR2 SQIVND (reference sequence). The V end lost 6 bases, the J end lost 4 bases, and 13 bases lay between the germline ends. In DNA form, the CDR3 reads TGTGCCAGTAGCTCCCACGTCCGATACGAGCAGTACTTC. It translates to CASSSHVRYEQYF.

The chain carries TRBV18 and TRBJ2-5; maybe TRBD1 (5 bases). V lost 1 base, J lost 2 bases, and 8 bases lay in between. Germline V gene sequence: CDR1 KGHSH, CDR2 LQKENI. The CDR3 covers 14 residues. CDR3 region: CASSPLGAQETQYF. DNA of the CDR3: TGTGCCAGCTCACCACTAGGGGCACAAGAGACCCAGTACTTC.

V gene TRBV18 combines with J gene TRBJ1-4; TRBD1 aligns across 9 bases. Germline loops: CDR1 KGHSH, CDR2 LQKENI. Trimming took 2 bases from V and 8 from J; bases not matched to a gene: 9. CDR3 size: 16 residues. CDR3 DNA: TGTGCCAGCTCACCATACAGGGGGCCAACCTTAGAAAAACTGTTTTTT. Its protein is CASSPYRGPTLEKLFF.

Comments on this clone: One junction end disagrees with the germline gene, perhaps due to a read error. CDR3 DNA sequence: TGTGCCAGCCCGCTTAACTATGGCTATACCTTC. This gives the protein CASPLNYGYTF. This rearrangement joins TRBV2 to TRBJ1-2; D is unresolved. CDR1 is SNHLY and CDR2 is FYNNEI in the germline V gene. The CDR3 runs 11 residues.

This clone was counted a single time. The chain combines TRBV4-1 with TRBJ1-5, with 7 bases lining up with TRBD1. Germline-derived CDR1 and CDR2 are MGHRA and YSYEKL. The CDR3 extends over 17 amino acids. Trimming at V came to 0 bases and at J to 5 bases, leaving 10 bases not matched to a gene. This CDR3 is CASSQEGGQPRHQPQHF. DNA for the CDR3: TGCGCCAGCAGCCAAGAAGGGGGACAGCCTAGACATCAGCCCCAGCATTTT.

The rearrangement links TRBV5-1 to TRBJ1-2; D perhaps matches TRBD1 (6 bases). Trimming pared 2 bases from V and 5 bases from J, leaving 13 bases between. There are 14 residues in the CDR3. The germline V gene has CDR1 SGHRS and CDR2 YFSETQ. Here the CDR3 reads CASSLWTENYGYTF. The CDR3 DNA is TGCGCCAGCAGCTTATGGACAGAAAATTATGGCTACACCTTC.